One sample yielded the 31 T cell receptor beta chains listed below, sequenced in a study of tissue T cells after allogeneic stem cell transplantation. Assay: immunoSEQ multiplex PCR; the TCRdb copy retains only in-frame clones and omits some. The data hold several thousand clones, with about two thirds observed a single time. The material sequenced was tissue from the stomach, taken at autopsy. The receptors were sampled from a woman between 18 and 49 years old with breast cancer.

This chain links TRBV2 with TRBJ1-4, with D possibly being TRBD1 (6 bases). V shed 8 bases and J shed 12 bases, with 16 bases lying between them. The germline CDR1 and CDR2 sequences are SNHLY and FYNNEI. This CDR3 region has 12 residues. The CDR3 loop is CASDLQGNQLFF. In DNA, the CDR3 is TGTGCCAGCGATCTGCAGGGGAATCAACTGTTTTTT. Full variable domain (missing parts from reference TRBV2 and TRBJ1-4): EPEVTQTPSHQVTQMGQEVILRCVPISNHLYFYWYRQILGQKVEFLVSFYNNEISEKSEIFDDQFSVERPDGSNFTLKIRSTKLEDSAMYFCASDLQGNQLFFGSGTQLSVL.

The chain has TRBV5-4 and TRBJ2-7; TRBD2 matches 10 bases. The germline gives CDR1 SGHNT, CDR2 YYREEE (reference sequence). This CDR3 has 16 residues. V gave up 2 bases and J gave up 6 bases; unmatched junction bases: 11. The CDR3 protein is CASSLELAGLRSEQYF. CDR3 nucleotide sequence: TGTGCCAGCAGCTTAGAACTAGCGGGGTTAAGGAGCGAGCAGTACTTC. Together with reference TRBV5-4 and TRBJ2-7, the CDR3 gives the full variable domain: ETGVTQSPTHLIKTRGQQVTLRCSSQSGHNTVSWYQQALGQGPQFIFQYYREEENGRGNFPPRFSGLQFPNYSSELNVNALELDDSALYLCASSLELAGLRSEQYFGPGTRLTVT.

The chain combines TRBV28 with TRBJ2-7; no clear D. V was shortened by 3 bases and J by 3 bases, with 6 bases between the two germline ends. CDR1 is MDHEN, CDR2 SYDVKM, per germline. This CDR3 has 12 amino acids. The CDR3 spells CASSLSYYEQYF. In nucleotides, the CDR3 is TGTGCCAGCAGTTTGAGCTACTACGAGCAGTACTTC.

In DNA, the CDR3 is TGCGCCAGCAGCTTGTTTGGGGGCGACGAATTTGATGCAAGCGGGGAGCTGTTTTTT. Translation gives CASSLFGGDEFDASGELFF. The V and J genes are TRBV5-1 and TRBJ2-2; D might be TRBD1 (6 bases). V dropped 1 base and J dropped 7 bases, with 26 bases sitting between them. The CDR3 loop spans 19 amino acids. The germline V gene has CDR1 SGHRS and CDR2 YFSETQ.

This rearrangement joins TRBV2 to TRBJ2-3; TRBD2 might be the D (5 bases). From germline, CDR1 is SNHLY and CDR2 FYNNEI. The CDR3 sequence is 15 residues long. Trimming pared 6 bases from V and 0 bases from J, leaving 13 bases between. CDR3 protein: CASRAPGGSTDTQYF. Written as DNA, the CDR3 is TGTGCCAGCAGGGCGCCGGGCGGGAGCACAGATACGCAGTATTTT.

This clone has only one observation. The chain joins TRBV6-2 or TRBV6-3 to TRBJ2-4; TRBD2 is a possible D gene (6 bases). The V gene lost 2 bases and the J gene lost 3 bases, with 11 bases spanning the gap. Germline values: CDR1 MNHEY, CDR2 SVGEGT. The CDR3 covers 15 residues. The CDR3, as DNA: TGTGCCAGCAGTTACGGCGGGGCCGGCAAAAACATTCAGTACTTC. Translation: CASSYGGAGKNIQYF.

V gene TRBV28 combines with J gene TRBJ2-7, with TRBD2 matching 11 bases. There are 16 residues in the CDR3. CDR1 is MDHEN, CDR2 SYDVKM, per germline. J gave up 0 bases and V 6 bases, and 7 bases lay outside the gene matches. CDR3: CASSPYGLAGSYEQYF. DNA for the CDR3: TGTGCCAGCAGCCCCTACGGACTAGCGGGCTCCTACGAGCAGTACTTC.

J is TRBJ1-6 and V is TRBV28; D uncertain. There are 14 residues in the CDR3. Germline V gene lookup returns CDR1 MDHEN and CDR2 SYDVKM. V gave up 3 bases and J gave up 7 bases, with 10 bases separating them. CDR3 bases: TGTGCCAGCAGTTTTCCAGTTTTAAATTCACCCCTCCACTTT. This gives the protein CASSFPVLNSPLHF.

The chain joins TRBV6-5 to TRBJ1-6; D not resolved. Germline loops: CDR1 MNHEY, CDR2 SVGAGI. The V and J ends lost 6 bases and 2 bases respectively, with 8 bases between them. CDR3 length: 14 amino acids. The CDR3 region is CASSAGPYNSPLHF. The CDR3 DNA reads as TGTGCCAGCAGCGCGGGCCCCTATAATTCACCCCTCCACTTT.

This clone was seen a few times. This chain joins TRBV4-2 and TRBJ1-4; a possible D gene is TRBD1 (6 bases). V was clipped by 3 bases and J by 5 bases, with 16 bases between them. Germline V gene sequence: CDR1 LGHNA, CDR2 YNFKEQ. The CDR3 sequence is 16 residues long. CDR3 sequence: CASSQDMTGPNEKLFF. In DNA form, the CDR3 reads TGTGCCAGCAGCCAGGACATGACAGGTCCAAATGAAAAACTGTTTTTT.

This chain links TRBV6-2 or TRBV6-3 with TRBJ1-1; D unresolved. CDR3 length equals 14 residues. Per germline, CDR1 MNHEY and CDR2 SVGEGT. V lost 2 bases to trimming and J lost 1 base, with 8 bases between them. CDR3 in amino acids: CASSYGEENTEAFF. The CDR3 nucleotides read TGTGCCAGCAGTTACGGGGAGGAGAACACTGAAGCTTTCTTT.

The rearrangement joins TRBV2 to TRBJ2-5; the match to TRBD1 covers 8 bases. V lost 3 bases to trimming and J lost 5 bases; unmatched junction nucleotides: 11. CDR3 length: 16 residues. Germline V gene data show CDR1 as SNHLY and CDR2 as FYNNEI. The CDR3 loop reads CASSEGRTGRSETQYF. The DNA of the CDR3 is TGTGCCAGCAGTGAGGGCCGGACAGGGAGGTCCGAGACCCAGTACTTC.

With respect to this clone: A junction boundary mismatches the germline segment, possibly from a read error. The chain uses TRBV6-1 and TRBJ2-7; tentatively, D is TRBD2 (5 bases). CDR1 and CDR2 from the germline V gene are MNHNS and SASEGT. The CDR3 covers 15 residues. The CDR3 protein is CVSSEQTGSSYEQYF. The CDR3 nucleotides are TGTGTCAGCAGTGAGCAAACTGGGAGCTCCTACGAGCAGTACTTC.

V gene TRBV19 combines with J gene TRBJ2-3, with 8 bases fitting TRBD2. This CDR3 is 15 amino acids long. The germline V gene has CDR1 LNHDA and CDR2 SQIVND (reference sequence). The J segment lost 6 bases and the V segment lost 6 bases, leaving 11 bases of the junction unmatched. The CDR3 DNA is TGTGCCAGTAGAACCGGACGCGGGAGGATGGATACGCAGTATTTT. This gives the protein CASRTGRGRMDTQYF.

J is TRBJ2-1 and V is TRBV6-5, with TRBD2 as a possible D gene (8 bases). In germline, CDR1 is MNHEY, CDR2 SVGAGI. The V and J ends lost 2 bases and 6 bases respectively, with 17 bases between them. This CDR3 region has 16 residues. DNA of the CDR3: TGTGCCAGCAGTTACAACAGGGGCGGGGGGCCCAATGAGCAGTTCTTC. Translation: CASSYNRGGGPNEQFF.

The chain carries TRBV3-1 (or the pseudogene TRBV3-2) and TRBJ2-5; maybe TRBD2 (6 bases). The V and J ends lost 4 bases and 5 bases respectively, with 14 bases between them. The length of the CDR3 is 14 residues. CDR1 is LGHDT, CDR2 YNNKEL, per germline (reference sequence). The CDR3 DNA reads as TGTGCCAGCAGCCGGTTTAAAGGAGGGGAGACCCAGTACTTC. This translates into CASSRFKGGETQYF.

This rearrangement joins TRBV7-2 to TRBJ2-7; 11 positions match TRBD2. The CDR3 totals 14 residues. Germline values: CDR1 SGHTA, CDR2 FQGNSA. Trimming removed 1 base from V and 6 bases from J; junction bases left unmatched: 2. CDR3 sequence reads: CASSLVSGGGEQYF. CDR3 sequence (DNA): TGTGCCAGCAGCTTAGTTAGCGGGGGGGGCGAGCAGTACTTC.

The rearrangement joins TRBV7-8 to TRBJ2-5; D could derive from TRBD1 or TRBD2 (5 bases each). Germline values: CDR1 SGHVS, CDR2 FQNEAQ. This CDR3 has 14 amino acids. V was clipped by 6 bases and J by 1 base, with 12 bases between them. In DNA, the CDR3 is TGTGCCAGCAGAACGGGGACGTCCCAAGAGACCCAGTACTTC. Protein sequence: CASRTGTSQETQYF.

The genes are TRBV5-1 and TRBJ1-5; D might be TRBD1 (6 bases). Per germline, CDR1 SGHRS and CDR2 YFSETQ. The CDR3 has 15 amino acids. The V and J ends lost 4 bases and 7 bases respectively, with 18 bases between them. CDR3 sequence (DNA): TGCGCCAGCAGCCCGGAGGGGGGGCCAGGGCAGCCCCAGCATTTT. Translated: CASSPEGGPGQPQHF.

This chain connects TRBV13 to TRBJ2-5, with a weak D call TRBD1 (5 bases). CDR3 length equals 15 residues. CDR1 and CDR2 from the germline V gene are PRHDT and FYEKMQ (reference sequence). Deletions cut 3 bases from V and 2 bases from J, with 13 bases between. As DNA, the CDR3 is TGTGCCAGCAGCTTTATGACAGCTTCTCAAGAGACCCAGTACTTC. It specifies CASSFMTASQETQYF.

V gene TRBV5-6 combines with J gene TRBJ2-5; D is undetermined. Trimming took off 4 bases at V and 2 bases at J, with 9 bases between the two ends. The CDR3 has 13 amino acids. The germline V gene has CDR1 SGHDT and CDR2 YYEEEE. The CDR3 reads CASSQRAQETQYF. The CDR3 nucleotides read TGTGCCAGCAGCCAACGGGCGCAAGAGACCCAGTACTTC.

CDR3 in DNA: TGCGCCAGCAGTCATAACGGGGGGGTCGGGAGCACAGATACGCAGTATTTT. Its translation: CASSHNGGVGSTDTQYF. The chain carries TRBV23-1 and TRBJ2-3; 8 bases are a match to TRBD2. TRBV23-1 falls under the ORF class, with uncertain function. The CDR3 is 17 residues long. The trim removed 3 bases at V and 0 bases at J, leaving 8 bases unmatched.

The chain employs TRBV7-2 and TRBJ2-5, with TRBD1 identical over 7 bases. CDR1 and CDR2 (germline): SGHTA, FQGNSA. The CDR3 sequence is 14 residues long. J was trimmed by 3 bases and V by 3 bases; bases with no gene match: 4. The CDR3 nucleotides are TGTGCCAGCAGCTTTAACAGGGGAAAAGAGACCCAGTACTTC. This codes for CASSFNRGKETQYF.

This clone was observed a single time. DNA for the CDR3: TGTGCCACCAGCAGTGAAGCGGGAGGGCCCGATGAGCAGTTCTTC. Translated: CATSSEAGGPDEQFF. The rearrangement joins TRBV15 to TRBJ2-1, with 10 bases that match TRBD2. The J segment lost 8 bases and the V segment lost 3 bases, leaving 7 bases of the junction unmatched. Looked up from germline, CDR1 is LNHNV and CDR2 is YYDKDF (reference sequence). CDR3 size: 15 residues.

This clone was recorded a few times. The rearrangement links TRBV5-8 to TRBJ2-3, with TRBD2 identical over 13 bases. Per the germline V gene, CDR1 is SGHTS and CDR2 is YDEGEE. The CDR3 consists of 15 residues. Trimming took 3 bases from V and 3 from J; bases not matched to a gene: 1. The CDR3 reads CASSSGLAGTDTQYF. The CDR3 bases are TGTGCCAGCAGCTCGGGACTAGCGGGGACAGATACGCAGTATTTT.

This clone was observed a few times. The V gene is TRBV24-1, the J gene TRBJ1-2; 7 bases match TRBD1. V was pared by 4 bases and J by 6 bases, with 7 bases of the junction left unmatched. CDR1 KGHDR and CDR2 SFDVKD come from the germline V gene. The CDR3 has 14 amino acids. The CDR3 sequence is CATSDSTGRDGYTF. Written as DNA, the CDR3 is TGTGCCACCAGTGACTCGACAGGGAGGGATGGCTACACCTTC.

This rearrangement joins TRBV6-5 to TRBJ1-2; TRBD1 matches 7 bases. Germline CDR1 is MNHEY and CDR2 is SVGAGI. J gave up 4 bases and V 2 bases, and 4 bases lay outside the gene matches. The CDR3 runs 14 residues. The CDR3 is CASSYDRAPYGYTF. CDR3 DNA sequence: TGTGCCAGCAGTTACGACAGGGCCCCCTATGGCTACACCTTC.

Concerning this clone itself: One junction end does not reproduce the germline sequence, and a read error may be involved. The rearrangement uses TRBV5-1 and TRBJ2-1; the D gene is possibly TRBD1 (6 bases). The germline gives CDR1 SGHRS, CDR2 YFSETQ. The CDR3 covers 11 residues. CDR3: CASSLSGQWLF. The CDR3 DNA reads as TGCGCCAGCAGCTTGAGCGGACAGTGGCTCTTC.

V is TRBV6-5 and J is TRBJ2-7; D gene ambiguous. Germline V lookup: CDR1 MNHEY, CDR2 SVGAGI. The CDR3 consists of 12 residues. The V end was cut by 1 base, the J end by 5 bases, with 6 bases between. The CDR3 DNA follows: TGTGCCAGCAGTTACTTAGGCGACGAGCAGTACTTC. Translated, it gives CASSYLGDEQYF.

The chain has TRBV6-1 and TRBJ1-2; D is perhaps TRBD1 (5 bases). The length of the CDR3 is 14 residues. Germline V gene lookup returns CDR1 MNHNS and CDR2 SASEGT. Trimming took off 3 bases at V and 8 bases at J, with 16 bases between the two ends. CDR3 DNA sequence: TGTGCCAGCAGTGACCCGGGCTTGGGGCCCGGCTACACCTTC. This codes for CASSDPGLGPGYTF.

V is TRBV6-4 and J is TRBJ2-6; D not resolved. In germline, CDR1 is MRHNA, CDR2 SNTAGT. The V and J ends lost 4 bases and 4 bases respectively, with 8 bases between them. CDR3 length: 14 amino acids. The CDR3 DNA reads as TGTGCCAGCAGTGTAGGGCCCGGGGCCAACGTCCTGACTTTC. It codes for CASSVGPGANVLTF.